This T cell receptor (beta chain) stems from a study of blood T cell repertoires in COVID-19. Overall study context: The analysed material was cDNA or gDNA that came from T cells, B-cell-depleted T cells, or PBMCs.

CDR3 length: 14 amino acids. V was trimmed by 6 bases and J by 1 base, leaving 13 bases between them. CDR1 SGHTA and CDR2 FQGNSA come from the germline V gene. Assay used: immunoSEQ multiplex PCR; TCRdb lists only in-frame clones, some missing. The sample gives under 500,000 clones, roughly 87% of which show up once; nearly 2% is in the top ten. The sample consisted of PBMCs or T cells enriched from blood (not recorded which). This sequence originates from a woman under 30 with acute COVID-19. The V and J genes are TRBV7-2 and TRBJ2-7; D gene uncertain. The CDR3 spells CASSFSPRSYEQYF. The CDR3 coding sequence is TGTGCCAGCAGTTTCTCACCTAGGTCCTACGAGCAGTACTTC.